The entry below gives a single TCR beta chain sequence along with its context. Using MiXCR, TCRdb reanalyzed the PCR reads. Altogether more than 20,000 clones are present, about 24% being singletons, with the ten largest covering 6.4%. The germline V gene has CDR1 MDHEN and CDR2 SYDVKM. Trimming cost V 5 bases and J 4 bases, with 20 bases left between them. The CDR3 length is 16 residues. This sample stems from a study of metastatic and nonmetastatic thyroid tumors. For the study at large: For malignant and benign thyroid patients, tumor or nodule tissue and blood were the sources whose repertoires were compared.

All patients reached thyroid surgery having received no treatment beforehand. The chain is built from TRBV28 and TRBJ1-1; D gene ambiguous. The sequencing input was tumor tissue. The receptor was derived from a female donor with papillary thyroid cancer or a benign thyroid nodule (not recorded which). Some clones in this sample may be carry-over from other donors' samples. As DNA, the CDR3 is TGTGCCAGCAGTCTAACGTCGGTTCCAATACCCACTGAAGCTTTCTTT. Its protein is CASSLTSVPIPTEAFF.